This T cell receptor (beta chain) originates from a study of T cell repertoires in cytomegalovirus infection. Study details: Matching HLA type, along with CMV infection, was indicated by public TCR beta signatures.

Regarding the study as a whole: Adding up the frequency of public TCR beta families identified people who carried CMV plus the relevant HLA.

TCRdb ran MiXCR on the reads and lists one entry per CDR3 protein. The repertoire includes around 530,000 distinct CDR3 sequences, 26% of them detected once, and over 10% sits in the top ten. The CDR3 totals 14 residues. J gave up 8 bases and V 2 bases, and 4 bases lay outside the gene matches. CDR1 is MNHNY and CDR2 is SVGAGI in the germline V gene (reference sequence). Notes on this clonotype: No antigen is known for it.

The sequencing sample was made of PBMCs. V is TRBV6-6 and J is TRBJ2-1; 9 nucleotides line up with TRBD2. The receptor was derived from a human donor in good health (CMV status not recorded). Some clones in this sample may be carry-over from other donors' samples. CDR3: CASSYRGRGDEQFF. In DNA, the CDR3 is TGTGCCAGCAGTTACCGCGGGAGGGGCGATGAGCAGTTCTTC.